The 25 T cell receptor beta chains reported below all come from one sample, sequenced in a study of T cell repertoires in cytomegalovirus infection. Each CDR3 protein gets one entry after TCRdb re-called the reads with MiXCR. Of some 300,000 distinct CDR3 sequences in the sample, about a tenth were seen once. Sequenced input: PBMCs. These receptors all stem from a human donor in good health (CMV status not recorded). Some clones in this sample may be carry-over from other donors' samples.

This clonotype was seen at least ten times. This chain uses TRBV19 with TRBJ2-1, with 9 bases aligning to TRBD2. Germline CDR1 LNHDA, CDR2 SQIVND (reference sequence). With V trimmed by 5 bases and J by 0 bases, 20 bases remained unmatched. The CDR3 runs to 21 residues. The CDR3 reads CASSSPRRAGGGGDSYNEQFF. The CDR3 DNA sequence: TGTGCCAGTAGTTCTCCCAGGAGAGCGGGGGGCGGCGGTGACTCCTACAATGAGCAGTTCTTC.

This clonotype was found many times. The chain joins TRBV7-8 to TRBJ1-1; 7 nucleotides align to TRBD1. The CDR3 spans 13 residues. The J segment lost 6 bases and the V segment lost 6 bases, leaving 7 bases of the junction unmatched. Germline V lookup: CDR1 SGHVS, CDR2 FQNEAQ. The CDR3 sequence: CASRWTGYSEAFF. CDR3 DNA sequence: TGTGCCAGCAGATGGACAGGATACTCTGAAGCTTTCTTT.

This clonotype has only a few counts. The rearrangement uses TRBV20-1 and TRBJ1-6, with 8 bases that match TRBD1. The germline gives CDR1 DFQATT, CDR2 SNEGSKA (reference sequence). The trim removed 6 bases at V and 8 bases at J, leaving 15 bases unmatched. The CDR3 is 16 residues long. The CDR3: CSAGRTGSFSDSPLHF. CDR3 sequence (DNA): TGCAGTGCAGGGAGGACAGGGTCGTTCTCGGATTCACCCCTCCACTTT.

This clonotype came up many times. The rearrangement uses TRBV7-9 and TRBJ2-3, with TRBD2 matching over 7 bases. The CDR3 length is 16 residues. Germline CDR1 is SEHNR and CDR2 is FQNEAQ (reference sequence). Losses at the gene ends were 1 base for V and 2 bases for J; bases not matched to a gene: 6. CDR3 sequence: CASSLVSGASTDTQYF. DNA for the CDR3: TGTGCCAGCAGCTTAGTCAGCGGGGCCTCCACAGATACGCAGTATTTT.

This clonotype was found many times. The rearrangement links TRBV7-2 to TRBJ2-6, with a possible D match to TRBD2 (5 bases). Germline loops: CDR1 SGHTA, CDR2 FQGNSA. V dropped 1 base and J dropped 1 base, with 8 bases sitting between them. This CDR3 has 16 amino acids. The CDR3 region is CASSLVSASGANVLTF. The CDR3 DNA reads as TGTGCCAGCAGCTTAGTTAGCGCATCTGGGGCCAACGTCCTGACTTTC. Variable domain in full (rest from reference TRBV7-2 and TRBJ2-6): GAGVSQSPSNKVTEKGKDVELRCDPISGHTALYWYRQSLGQGLEFLIYFQGNSAPDKSGLPSDRFSAERTGGSVSTLTIQRTQQEDSAVYLCASSLVSASGANVLTFGAGSRLTVL.

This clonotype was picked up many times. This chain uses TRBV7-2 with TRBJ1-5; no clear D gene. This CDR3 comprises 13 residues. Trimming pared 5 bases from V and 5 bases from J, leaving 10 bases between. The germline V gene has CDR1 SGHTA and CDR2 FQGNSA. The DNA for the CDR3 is TGTGCCAGCAGCACCTGGAGAGATCAGCCCCAGCATTTT. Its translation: CASSTWRDQPQHF.

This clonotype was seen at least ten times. CDR3 residues: CASTLGGATQYF. As DNA, the CDR3 is TGTGCCAGCACCCTGGGGGGCGCGACGCAGTATTTT. This rearrangement joins TRBV7-2 to TRBJ2-3, with D perhaps being TRBD1 or TRBD2 (6 bases each). The CDR3 consists of 12 residues. Between the trimmed V and J ends, which lost 7 bases and 9 bases, there was a span of 14 bases. Germline V lookup: CDR1 SGHTA, CDR2 FQGNSA.

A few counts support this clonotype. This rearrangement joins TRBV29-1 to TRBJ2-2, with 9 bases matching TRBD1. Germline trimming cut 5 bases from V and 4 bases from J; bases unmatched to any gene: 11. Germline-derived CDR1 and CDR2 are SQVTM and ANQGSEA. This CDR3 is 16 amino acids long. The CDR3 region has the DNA TGCAGCGTTTATTGGAGCGGACAGGGGAGCACCGGGGAGCTGTTTTTT. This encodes CSVYWSGQGSTGELFF.

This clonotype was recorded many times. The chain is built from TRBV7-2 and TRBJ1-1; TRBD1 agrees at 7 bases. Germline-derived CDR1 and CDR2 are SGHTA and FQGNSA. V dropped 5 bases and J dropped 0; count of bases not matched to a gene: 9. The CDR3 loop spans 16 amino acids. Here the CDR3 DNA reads TGTGCCAGCAGCCCCGAAGGGGGCAAAATGAACACTGAAGCTTTCTTT. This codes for CASSPEGGKMNTEAFF.

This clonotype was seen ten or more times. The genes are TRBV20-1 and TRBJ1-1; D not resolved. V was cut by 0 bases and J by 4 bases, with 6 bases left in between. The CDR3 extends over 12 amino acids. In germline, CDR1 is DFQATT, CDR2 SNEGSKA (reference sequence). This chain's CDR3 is CSARDRLTEAFF. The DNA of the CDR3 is TGCAGTGCTAGAGATAGGCTCACTGAAGCTTTCTTT.

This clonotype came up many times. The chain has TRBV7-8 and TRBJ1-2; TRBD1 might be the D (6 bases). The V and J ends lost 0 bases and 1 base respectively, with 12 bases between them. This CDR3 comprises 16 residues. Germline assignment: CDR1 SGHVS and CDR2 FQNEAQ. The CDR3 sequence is CASSLAAQGVNYGYTF. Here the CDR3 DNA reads TGTGCCAGCAGCTTAGCGGCACAGGGAGTTAACTATGGCTACACCTTC.

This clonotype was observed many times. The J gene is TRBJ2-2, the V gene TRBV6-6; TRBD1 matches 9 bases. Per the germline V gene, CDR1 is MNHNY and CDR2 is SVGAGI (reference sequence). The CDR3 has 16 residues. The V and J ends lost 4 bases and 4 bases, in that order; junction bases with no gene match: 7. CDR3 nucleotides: TGTGCCAGCAGTTTCGGGGACAGGGATGGCACCGGGGAGCTGTTTTTT. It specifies CASSFGDRDGTGELFF.

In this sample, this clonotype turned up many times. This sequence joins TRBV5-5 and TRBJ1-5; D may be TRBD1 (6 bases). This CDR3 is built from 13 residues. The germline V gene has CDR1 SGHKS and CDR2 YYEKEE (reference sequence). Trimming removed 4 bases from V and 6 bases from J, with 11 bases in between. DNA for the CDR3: TGTGCCAGCAGCCCCGACAGGCTTCAGCCCCAGCATTTT. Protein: CASSPDRLQPQHF.

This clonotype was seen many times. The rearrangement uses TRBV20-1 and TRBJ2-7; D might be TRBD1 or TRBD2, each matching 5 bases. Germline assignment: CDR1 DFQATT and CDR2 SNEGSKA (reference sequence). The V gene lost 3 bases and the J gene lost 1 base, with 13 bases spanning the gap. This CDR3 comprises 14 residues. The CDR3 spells CSASTGRASYEQYF. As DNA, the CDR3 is TGCAGTGCTAGTACGGGGCGAGCTTCCTACGAGCAGTACTTC.

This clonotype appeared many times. CDR3 in amino acids: CASSFGLAGTQETQYF. CDR3 DNA: TGTGCCAGCAGTTTCGGACTAGCGGGTACTCAAGAGACCCAGTACTTC. V gene TRBV12-3 or TRBV12-4 combines with J gene TRBJ2-5; 11 nucleotides match TRBD2. This CDR3 is built from 16 residues. Trimming took 3 bases from V and 2 from J; bases not matched to a gene: 5.

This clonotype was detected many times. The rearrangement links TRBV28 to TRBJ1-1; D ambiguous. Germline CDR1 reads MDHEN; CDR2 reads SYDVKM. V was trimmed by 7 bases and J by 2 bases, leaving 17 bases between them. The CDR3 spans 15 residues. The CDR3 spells CASTLTERINTEAFF. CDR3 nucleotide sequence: TGTGCCAGCACGTTAACGGAGAGGATTAACACTGAAGCTTTCTTT.

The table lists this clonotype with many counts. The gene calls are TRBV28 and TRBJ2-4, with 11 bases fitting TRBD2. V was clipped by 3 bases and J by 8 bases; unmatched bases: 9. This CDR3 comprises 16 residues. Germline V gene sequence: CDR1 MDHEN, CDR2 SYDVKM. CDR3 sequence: CASSFLSGGAKDIQYF. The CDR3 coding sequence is TGTGCCAGCAGTTTTCTTAGCGGGGGGGCCAAGGACATTCAGTACTTC.

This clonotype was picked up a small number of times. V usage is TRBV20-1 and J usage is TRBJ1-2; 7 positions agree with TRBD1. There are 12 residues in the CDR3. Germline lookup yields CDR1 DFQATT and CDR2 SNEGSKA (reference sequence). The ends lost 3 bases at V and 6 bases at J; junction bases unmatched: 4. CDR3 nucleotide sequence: TGCAGTGCTAGGGGGGACAGCCATGGCTACACCTTC. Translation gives CSARGDSHGYTF.

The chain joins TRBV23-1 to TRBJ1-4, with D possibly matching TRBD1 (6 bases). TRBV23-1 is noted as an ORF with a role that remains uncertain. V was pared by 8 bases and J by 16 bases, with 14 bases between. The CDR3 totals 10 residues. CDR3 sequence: CASEHRVEFF. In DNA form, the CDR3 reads TGCGCCAGCGAACACAGGGTTGAGTTTTTT.

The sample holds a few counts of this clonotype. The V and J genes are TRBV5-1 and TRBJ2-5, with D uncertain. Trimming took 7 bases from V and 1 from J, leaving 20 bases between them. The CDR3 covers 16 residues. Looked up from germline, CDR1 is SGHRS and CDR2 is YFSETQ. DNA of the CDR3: TGCGCCAGCGGATCCGACCTCAGGACGGTCCAAGAGACCCAGTACTTC. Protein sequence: CASGSDLRTVQETQYF.

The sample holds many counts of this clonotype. The chain's CDR3 is CASSLPSRGQPQHF. DNA of the CDR3: TGTGCCAGCAGTTTACCCTCCCGAGGTCAGCCCCAGCATTTT. The chain carries TRBV28 and TRBJ1-5; D uncertain. The CDR3 has 14 amino acids. Per the germline V gene, CDR1 is MDHEN and CDR2 is SYDVKM. Trimming cost V 2 bases and J 6 bases, with 11 bases left between them. The full variable domain, rest sourced from reference TRBV28 and TRBJ1-5, is DVKVTQSSRYLVKRTGEKVFLECVQDMDHENMFWYRQDPGLGLRLIYFSYDVKMKEKGDIPEGYSVSREKKERFSLILESASTNQTSMYLCASSLPSRGQPQHFGDGTRLSIL.

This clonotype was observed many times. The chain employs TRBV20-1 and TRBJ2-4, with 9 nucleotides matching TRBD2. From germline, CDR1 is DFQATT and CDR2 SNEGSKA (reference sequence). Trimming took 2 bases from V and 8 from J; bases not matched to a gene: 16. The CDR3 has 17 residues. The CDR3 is CSARRVAGARVPDIQYF. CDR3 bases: TGCAGTGCTAGAAGGGTAGCGGGGGCCCGGGTTCCGGACATTCAGTACTTC.

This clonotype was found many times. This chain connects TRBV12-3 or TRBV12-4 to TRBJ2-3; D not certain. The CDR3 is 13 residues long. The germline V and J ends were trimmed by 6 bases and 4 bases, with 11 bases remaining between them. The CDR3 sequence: CASRPTAADTQYF. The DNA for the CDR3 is TGTGCCAGCAGACCCACGGCTGCAGATACGCAGTATTTT.

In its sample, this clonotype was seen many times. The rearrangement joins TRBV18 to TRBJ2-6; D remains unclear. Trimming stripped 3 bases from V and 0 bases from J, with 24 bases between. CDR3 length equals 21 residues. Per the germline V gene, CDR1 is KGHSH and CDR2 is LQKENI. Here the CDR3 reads CASSPPLQSYWSSSGANVLTF. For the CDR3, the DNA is TGTGCCAGCTCACCCCCCCTACAGAGTTATTGGTCGAGCTCTGGGGCCAACGTCCTGACTTTC.

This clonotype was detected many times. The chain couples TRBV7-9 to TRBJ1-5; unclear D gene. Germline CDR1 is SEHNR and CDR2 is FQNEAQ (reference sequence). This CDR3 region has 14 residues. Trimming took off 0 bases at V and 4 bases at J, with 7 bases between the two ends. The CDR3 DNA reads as TGTGCCAGCAGCTTAGCAATGCAAAATCAGCCCCAGCATTTT. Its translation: CASSLAMQNQPQHF.